This entry lists 17 T cell receptor beta chains sequenced from one sample in a study of blood T cell repertoires in COVID-19. The assay was immunoSEQ multiplex PCR, and TCRdb's table has in-frame clones only and misses some. The profile covers 300,000 to 350,000 clones, with over 80% appearing a single time and approximately 10% taken by the ten largest. The sequencing sample was made of peripheral blood. The receptors were gathered from a man younger than 40 with COVID-19, enrolled during active disease.

The J gene is TRBJ2-1, the V gene TRBV28, with D perhaps matching TRBD1 (6 bases). This CDR3 has 14 amino acids. V was shortened by 4 bases and J by 9 bases, with 16 bases between the two germline ends. CDR1 is MDHEN, CDR2 SYDVKM, per germline. The CDR3 nucleotides are TGTGCCAGCAGTTCAGGACCCAGGGGAAGTGAGCAGTTCTTC. Protein: CASSSGPRGSEQFF.

J is TRBJ1-4 and V is TRBV12-5; unclear D gene. Germline V gene data show CDR1 as LGHNT and CDR2 as FRNRAP. The CDR3 spans 13 residues. Deletions cut 1 base from V and 5 bases from J, with 5 bases between. CDR3 coding DNA: TGTGCTAGTGGTTTGGGCCTAAATGAAAAACTGTTTTTT. This translates into CASGLGLNEKLFF.

The chain links TRBV7-7 to TRBJ2-5; D may be TRBD2 (5 bases). The CDR3 contains 14 residues. V lost 5 bases and J 1 base, leaving 11 bases between the germline ends. Germline V gives CDR1 SSHAT, CDR2 FNYEAQ (reference sequence). CDR3 region: CASSPDSAQETQYF. The CDR3 DNA is TGTGCCAGCAGCCCGGACTCCGCCCAAGAGACCCAGTACTTC.

A single count supports this clone. This sequence joins TRBV5-1 and TRBJ1-4; 10 positions agree with TRBD1. From germline, CDR1 is SGHRS and CDR2 YFSETQ. After removal of 0 bases from V and 4 bases from J, the junction contained 3 bases not matched to a gene. This CDR3 region has 16 residues. The CDR3 region is CASSLGDRGNNEKLFF. CDR3 bases: TGCGCCAGCAGCTTGGGGGACAGGGGCAATAATGAAAAACTGTTTTTT.

The genes are TRBV18 and TRBJ1-4, with a weak D call TRBD1 (5 bases). CDR1 and CDR2 (germline): KGHSH, LQKENI. This CDR3 comprises 13 residues. V gave up 2 bases and J gave up 7 bases, with 8 bases separating them. CDR3 region: CASSPKGIEKLFF. CDR3 DNA sequence: TGTGCCAGCTCACCAAAGGGGATTGAAAAACTGTTTTTT.

The chain is built from TRBV14 and TRBJ2-1, with D perhaps TRBD1 (6 bases). Trimming pared 3 bases from V and 2 bases from J, leaving 11 bases between. The germline CDR1 and CDR2 sequences are SGHDN and FVKESK. CDR3 length equals 15 residues. The CDR3 sequence is CASSHLDSAYNEQFF. The DNA for the CDR3 is TGTGCCAGCAGCCACTTGGACAGTGCCTACAATGAGCAGTTCTTC.

J is TRBJ1-5 and V is TRBV27, with 8 bases fitting TRBD1. Germline values: CDR1 MNHEY, CDR2 SMNVEV (reference sequence). This CDR3 is built from 17 residues. Unmatched junction bases numbered 8, after V lost 4 bases and J lost 0 bases. The CDR3 region is CASSSEGQGYSNQPQHF. CDR3 in DNA: TGTGCCAGCAGTTCTGAAGGACAGGGATATAGCAATCAGCCCCAGCATTTT.

The chain uses TRBV5-8 and TRBJ2-5, with 15 nucleotides matching TRBD2. CDR3 length: 16 residues. V was pared by 4 bases and J by 4 bases, with 5 bases of the junction left unmatched. Germline V gene lookup returns CDR1 SGHTS and CDR2 YDEGEE. This chain's CDR3 is CASSRTSGRAGETQYF. The CDR3 DNA reads as TGTGCCAGCAGCCGGACTAGCGGGAGGGCCGGAGAGACCCAGTACTTC.

The chain employs TRBV19 and TRBJ1-2; the match to TRBD1 covers 7 bases. Per the germline V gene, CDR1 is LNHDA and CDR2 is SQIVND (reference sequence). The CDR3 has 13 amino acids. J lost 4 bases, V lost 4 bases, and 3 bases had no gene match. CDR3 in amino acids: CASSTWTGYGYTF. DNA of the CDR3: TGTGCCAGTAGTACCTGGACAGGCTATGGCTACACCTTC.

The CDR3 DNA reads as TGTGCCAGCAGCCAAGATCGTGGGGGCTGGGGCGCAGATACGCAGTATTTT. This translates into CASSQDRGGWGADTQYF. V is TRBV3-1 (or the pseudogene TRBV3-2) and J is TRBJ2-3, with TRBD1 as a possible D gene (6 bases). This CDR3 comprises 17 residues. V was shortened by 0 bases and J by 4 bases, with 17 bases between the two germline ends. CDR1 and CDR2 from the germline V gene are LGHDT and YNNKEL (reference sequence).

This sequence joins TRBV7-3 and TRBJ1-1; 8 bases align to TRBD1. Trimming removed 3 bases from V and 5 bases from J; junction bases left unmatched: 5. Per germline, CDR1 SGHTA and CDR2 FQGTGA. The CDR3 has 14 amino acids. The DNA of the CDR3 is TGTGCCAGCAGCTTCGGACAGGGAGGGACTGAAGCTTTCTTT. Translation: CASSFGQGGTEAFF. Based on the CDR3 plus reference TRBV7-3 and TRBJ1-1, the full variable domain is GAGVSQTPSNKVTEKGKYVELRCDPISGHTALYWYRQSLGQGPEFLIYFQGTGAADDSGLPNDRFFAVRPEGSVSTLKIQRTERGDSAVYLCASSFGQGGTEAFFGQGTRLTVV.

The chain employs TRBV2 and TRBJ2-3, with 7 bases lining up with TRBD1. Trimming took 4 bases from V and 3 from J; bases not matched to a gene: 4. The germline V gene has CDR1 SNHLY and CDR2 FYNNEI. The CDR3 is 14 residues long. This CDR3 reads CASSVGRGTDTQYF. The CDR3 DNA follows: TGTGCCAGCAGTGTAGGCAGGGGGACAGATACGCAGTATTTT.

The chain employs TRBV2 and TRBJ2-3, with 9 bases lining up with TRBD2. The germline CDR1 and CDR2 sequences are SNHLY and FYNNEI. Unmatched junction bases numbered 4, after V lost 1 base and J lost 5 bases. This CDR3 is built from 15 residues. CDR3 protein: CASSEVSGGEDTQYF. The CDR3 coding sequence is TGTGCCAGCAGTGAAGTTAGCGGGGGCGAAGATACGCAGTATTTT.

CDR3 bases: TGTGCCAGCAGCTTAAGTAGGGTAGCGGGTAACACCGGGGAGCTGTTTTTT. As protein: CASSLSRVAGNTGELFF. The V gene is TRBV7-3, the J gene TRBJ2-2; TRBD2 agrees at 7 bases. The length of the CDR3 is 17 residues. Germline values: CDR1 SGHTA, CDR2 FQGTGA. V lost 1 base to trimming and J lost 2 bases; unmatched junction nucleotides: 7.

This chain links TRBV28 with TRBJ1-6; 7 bases map to TRBD1. CDR1 and CDR2 from the germline V gene are MDHEN and SYDVKM. The CDR3 totals 18 residues. V lost 3 bases to trimming and J lost 9 bases; unmatched junction nucleotides: 17. CDR3 DNA sequence: TGTGCCAGCAGTTTGAGGGCCCGAACAGGGGAAGTTGGTTCACCCCTCCACTTT. It translates to CASSLRARTGEVGSPLHF.

The chain carries TRBV7-2 and TRBJ1-5; tentatively, D is TRBD1 (5 bases). This CDR3 comprises 16 residues. Germline V lookup: CDR1 SGHTA, CDR2 FQGNSA. V lost 1 base and J 2 bases, leaving 12 bases between the germline ends. The CDR3 here is CASSLVGQGGNQPQHF. CDR3 DNA: TGTGCCAGCAGCTTAGTAGGCCAGGGCGGCAATCAGCCCCAGCATTTT.

The gene calls are TRBV24-1 and TRBJ2-1; a weak D match, TRBD1 (6 bases). The germline gives CDR1 KGHDR, CDR2 SFDVKD. Deletions cut 6 bases from V and 7 bases from J, with 15 bases between. The length of the CDR3 is 14 residues. CDR3 nucleotide sequence: TGTGCCACCAGTCCTTGGGGGCTAGGTAATGAGCAGTTCTTC. Residues: CATSPWGLGNEQFF.